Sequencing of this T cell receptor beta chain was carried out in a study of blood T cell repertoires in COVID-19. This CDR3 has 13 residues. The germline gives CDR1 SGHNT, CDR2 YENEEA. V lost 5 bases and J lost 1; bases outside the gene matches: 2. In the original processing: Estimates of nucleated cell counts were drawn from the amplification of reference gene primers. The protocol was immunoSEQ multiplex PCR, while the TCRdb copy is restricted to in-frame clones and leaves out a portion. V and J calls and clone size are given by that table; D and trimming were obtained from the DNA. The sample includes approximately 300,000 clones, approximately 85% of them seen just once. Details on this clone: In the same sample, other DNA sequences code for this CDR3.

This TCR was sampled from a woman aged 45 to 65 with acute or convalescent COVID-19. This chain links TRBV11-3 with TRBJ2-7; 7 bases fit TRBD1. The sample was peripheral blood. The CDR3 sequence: CASSLGQSYEQYF. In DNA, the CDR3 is TGTGCCAGCAGCCTGGGACAGTCCTACGAGCAGTACTTC.